Included here is one T cell receptor beta chain sequence, with context. The antigen is not known. Dosing: nivolumab 3 mg/kg IV, weeks 1, 4, 7, 10, then every two weeks to week 26. The germline V gene encodes CDR1 KGHSH and CDR2 LQKENI. The CDR3 is 13 residues long. The junction had 5 bases not matched to a gene; V was cut back by 6 bases and J by 5 bases. This sample is drawn from a study of ipilimumab plus nivolumab after autologous stem cell transplantation. On the study more broadly: Patients received a median of about 5 ipilimumab and about 8 nivolumab doses.

Study-wide results and caveats: Per the authors, repertoire, Treg and microbiota data justify further study.

Assay: immunoSEQ multiplex PCR; the TCRdb copy retains only in-frame clones and omits some. The sample lists 15,000 or so clones; 81% were seen once. The clonotype was recovered from a male donor with diffuse large B-cell lymphoma. This chain uses TRBV18 with TRBJ2-7; TRBD1 aligns across 9 bases. The material sequenced was PBMCs, taken in a trial of ipilimumab plus nivolumab as post-transplant consolidation. The CDR3 spells CASSGQGIHEQYF. CDR3 DNA: TGTGCCAGCTCGGGACAGGGAATCCACGAGCAGTACTTC.